These T cell receptor beta chains were read from a single sample in a study of blood T cell repertoires in COVID-19. Data came from immunoSEQ multiplex PCR; TCRdb stores just in-frame clones and leaves some out. The sample yields about 100,000 clones, less than 90% seen once. Material for sequencing was peripheral blood. These receptors all stem from a man in his thirties or forties in a cohort sampled during active COVID-19. Both conserved end residues are part of each CDR3. D genes are given only for firm matches. Only part of the rows carry a size: once, few, many, or a class if the clone is expanded.

clone_size d_call j_call v_call cdr3_aa cdr3_nt
. TRBD1 TRBJ2-7 TRBV2 CASSPQGWSSYEQYF TGTGCCAGCAGTCCACAGGGGTGGAGCTCCTACGAGCAGTACTTC
. . TRBJ1-2 TRBV10-3 CAISEGQWSNYGYTF TGTGCCATCAGTGAGGGACAGTGGAGTAACTATGGCTACACCTTC
. . TRBJ2-3 TRBV5-4 CASSLWAARTDTQYF TGTGCCAGCAGCTTGTGGGCAGCCCGCACAGATACGCAGTATTTT
. . TRBJ1-2 TRBV7-8 CASRQALDYGYTF TGTGCCAGCAGGCAAGCCTTAGACTATGGCTACACCTTC
. . TRBJ1-1 TRBV6-6 CASSYRDREAFF TGTGCCAGCAGTTACAGAGACAGGGAAGCTTTCTTT
. . TRBJ1-1 TRBV18 CASSPGRGTEAFF TGTGCCAGCTCACCCGGCAGAGGCACTGAAGCTTTCTTT
. . TRBJ1-1 TRBV6-5 CASRTGRGTEAFF TGTGCCAGCAGAACAGGGAGAGGAACTGAAGCTTTCTTT
. . TRBJ2-2 TRBV5-5 CASSFAGASNTGELFF TGTGCCAGCAGCTTTGCAGGGGCATCGAACACCGGGGAGCTGTTTTTT
. TRBD1 TRBJ2-1 TRBV12-3/TRBV12-4 CASSLDRAREQFF TGTGCCAGCAGTTTGGACAGGGCCCGGGAGCAGTTCTTC
. TRBD1 TRBJ1-1 TRBV29-1 CSVDRATEAFF TGCAGCGTCGACAGGGCCACTGAAGCTTTCTTT
. . TRBJ2-1 TRBV2 CASSELIHNEQFF TGTGCCAGCAGTGAACTTATCCACAATGAGCAGTTCTTC
. . TRBJ1-3 TRBV24-1 CATSDSKTVSGNTIYF TGTGCCACCAGTGATTCCAAGACAGTCTCTGGAAACACCATATATTTT
. TRBD2 TRBJ2-3 TRBV7-2 CASSLPGISGGDTQYF TGTGCCAGCAGCCTCCCTGGGATTAGCGGGGGAGATACGCAGTATTTT
. TRBD2 TRBJ2-1 TRBV7-8 CASSLAGTSPQQFF TGTGCCAGCAGCTTAGCGGGGACTAGCCCTCAGCAGTTCTTC
few TRBD1 TRBJ1-1 TRBV28 CASSFAGQGRGTEAFF TGTGCCAGCAGTTTCGCCGGACAGGGCCGGGGGACTGAAGCTTTCTTT
. TRBD2 TRBJ2-1 TRBV2 CASHKGLAANEQFF TGTGCCAGCCACAAGGGGCTAGCGGCCAATGAGCAGTTCTTC
once TRBD1 TRBJ2-5 TRBV7-9 CASSLLGQGAWETQYF TGTGCCAGCAGCTTATTGGGACAGGGGGCGTGGGAGACCCAGTACTTC
. TRBD1 TRBJ1-5 TRBV29-1 CSAKSGTGGNQPQHF TGCAGCGCTAAGTCCGGGACAGGGGGCAATCAGCCCCAGCATTTT
. TRBD1 TRBJ2-1 TRBV19 CASSIDVRGQRNEQFF TGTGCCAGTAGTATAGATGTGAGGGGGCAACGCAATGAGCAGTTCTTC
. TRBD1 TRBJ1-4 TRBV20-1 CSASGQGGRKLFF TGCAGTGCTAGTGGGCAGGGGGGAAGAAAACTGTTTTTT
. . TRBJ2-3 TRBV10-3 CAISESTPSESTDTQYF TGTGCCATCAGTGAGTCGACCCCTAGCGAAAGCACAGATACGCAGTATTTT
. . TRBJ1-2 TRBV29-1 CSVHARGYNYGYTF TGCAGCGTCCACGCCAGGGGTTATAACTATGGCTACACCTTC
. TRBD1 TRBJ1-3 TRBV19 CASSKGQGRVSGNTIYF TGTGCCAGTAGTAAAGGACAGGGGCGCGTCTCTGGAAACACCATATATTTT
. . TRBJ1-1 TRBV18 CASSQGTEAFF TGTGCCAGCTCACAGGGGACTGAAGCTTTCTTT
once . TRBJ1-2 TRBV3-1/TRBV3-2 CASSQDRDTHHGYTF TGTGCCAGCAGCCAAGATAGGGACACCCACCACGGCTACACCTTC
. TRBD1 TRBJ1-2 TRBV6-5 CASRGQGQANYGYTF TGTGCCAGCAGGGGACAGGGTCAAGCTAACTATGGCTACACCTTC
. . TRBJ1-6 TRBV27 CASSLGGREGSPLHF TGTGCCAGCAGTTTAGGAGGCAGGGAGGGTTCACCCCTCCACTTT
. . TRBJ1-2 TRBV7-8 CASSLSHRVAGYTF TGTGCCAGCAGCTTATCCCACAGAGTGGCTGGCTACACCTTC
. . TRBJ1-2 TRBV18 CASSPSAASREDGYTF TGTGCCAGCTCACCATCGGCAGCCTCCCGGGAGGATGGCTACACCTTC
once . TRBJ1-2 TRBV6-5 CASSPWTASGGGYTF TGTGCCAGCAGTCCATGGACGGCCTCCGGGGGAGGCTACACCTTC
. TRBD1 TRBJ2-1 TRBV19 CATRTTGTGDYNEQFF TGTGCCACTAGAACTACCGGGACAGGGGACTACAATGAGCAGTTCTTC
. . TRBJ2-3 TRBV2 CASSPYGTRSTDTQYF TGTGCCAGCAGTCCCTACGGGACTCGTAGCACAGATACGCAGTATTTT
. . TRBJ1-4 TRBV6-5 CASSYTVPSEKLFF TGTGCCAGCAGTTACACGGTCCCTTCTGAAAAACTGTTTTTT
. . TRBJ2-7 TRBV11-1 CASSSPQGLEQYF TGTGCCAGCAGCTCCCCTCAGGGTCTGGAGCAGTACTTC
. TRBD1 TRBJ1-6 TRBV10-3 CAITRDSFNSPLHF TGTGCCATCACCCGGGACAGTTTCAATTCACCCCTCCACTTT
. TRBD2 TRBJ2-2 TRBV5-5 CASSQRTSGVYTGELFF TGTGCCAGCAGCCAGCGGACTAGCGGGGTGTACACCGGGGAGCTGTTTTTT
. . TRBJ2-7 TRBV11-2 CASSFQGGAQYF TGTGCCAGCAGCTTCCAGGGAGGAGCGCAGTACTTC
. TRBD1 TRBJ2-2 TRBV3-1/TRBV3-2 CASSPTTGTGELFF TGTGCCAGCAGCCCAACGACAGGGACCGGGGAGCTGTTTTTT
. . TRBJ2-1 TRBV6-6 CASSRGRDSSYNEQFF TGTGCCAGCAGCCGCGGACGGGATAGCTCCTACAATGAGCAGTTCTTC
. . TRBJ1-1 TRBV2 CASSFQEDTEAFF TGTGCCAGCAGTTTTCAAGAGGACACTGAAGCTTTCTTT
few . TRBJ1-1 TRBV18 CASSPFSGTEAFF TGTGCCAGCTCTCCCTTCTCGGGGACTGAAGCTTTCTTT
. . TRBJ2-1 TRBV2 CASRGDSPSYNEQFF TGTGCCAGCAGAGGGGACTCCCCCTCCTACAATGAGCAGTTCTTC
. TRBD1 TRBJ1-3 TRBV18 CASSPGQLSGNTIYF TGTGCCAGCTCACCGGGACAGCTCTCTGGAAACACCATATATTTT
. . TRBJ2-3 TRBV2 CASRTTSSETDTQYF TGTGCCAGCAGGACGACTAGTTCCGAAACAGATACGCAGTATTTT
once . TRBJ2-7 TRBV4-2 CASSHQEATGHNSYEQYF TGTGCCAGCAGCCACCAAGAGGCTACGGGACACAACTCCTACGAGCAGTACTTC
. . TRBJ2-5 TRBV28 CASGFQETQYF TGTGCCAGCGGCTTCCAAGAGACCCAGTACTTC
. . TRBJ2-7 TRBV30 CASVGGSSYEQYF TGTGCCTCGGTGGGGGGTAGCTCCTACGAGCAGTACTTC
few . TRBJ2-7 TRBV6-1 CASREGGVGDEQYF TGTGCCAGCAGAGAAGGGGGGGTAGGCGACGAGCAGTACTTC
. . TRBJ2-2 TRBV12-5 CASGTLTGTNTGELFF TGTGCTAGTGGGACCCTGACAGGGACTAACACCGGGGAGCTGTTTTTT
. . TRBJ1-2 TRBV25-1 CASSESGTLNYGYTF TGTGCCAGCAGTGAATCTGGGACACTGAACTATGGCTACACCTTC
. . TRBJ1-3 TRBV18 CASSPGTRNTIYF TGTGCCAGCTCACCAGGGACAAGAAACACCATATATTTT
. . TRBJ2-3 TRBV6-2/TRBV6-3 CASSRQQPNTQYF TGTGCCAGCAGTAGACAGCAGCCCAATACGCAGTATTTT
. . TRBJ1-4 TRBV30 CAWSLRAANEKLFF TGTGCCTGGAGTTTGCGGGCGGCTAATGAAAAACTGTTTTTT
. . TRBJ1-3 TRBV2 CASSVQSSGNTIYF TGTGCCAGCAGCGTACAGAGCTCTGGAAACACCATATATTTT
. . TRBJ1-6 TRBV24-1 CATSEGNRAGNSPLHF TGTGCCACCAGTGAGGGCAACAGGGCAGGTAATTCACCCCTCCACTTT
. TRBD1 TRBJ2-4 TRBV24-1 CATSDPGQGTNIQYF TGTGCCACCAGTGATCCTGGACAGGGGACAAACATTCAGTACTTC
. TRBD2 TRBJ2-5 TRBV7-2 CASSLSGGLQETQYF TGTGCCAGCAGCCTTAGCGGGGGGCTCCAAGAGACCCAGTACTTC
. TRBD2 TRBJ2-5 TRBV5-1 CASSLGSGVHETQYF TGCGCCAGCAGCTTGGGGAGCGGGGTTCACGAGACCCAGTACTTC
. TRBD2 TRBJ2-2 TRBV10-3 CASRTSGVDPGELFF TGTGCCAGTAGGACTAGCGGGGTGGATCCCGGGGAGCTGTTTTTT
few . TRBJ1-6 TRBV18 CASSPPGGSPLHF TGTGCCAGCTCACCACCCGGGGGTTCACCCCTCCACTTT